This T cell receptor beta chain was captured by sequencing in a study of Graves' ophthalmopathy and Graves' hyperthyroidism listed by TCRdb under 2018. At the level of the whole study: Peripheral blood was collected at initial diagnosis, before any treatment. The study used signatures of the TCR beta repertoire to tell Graves' ophthalmopathy apart from Graves' hyperthyroidism and to predict which patients would progress to ophthalmopathy. In total, approximately 130 blood samples were TCR-sequenced: 40 to 45 ophthalmopathy, 75 hyperthyroidism and around 17 hyperthyroidism-to-ophthalmopathy patients. To explore V-J signatures that distinguish ophthalmopathy from hyperthyroidism, a discovery set of under 110 patients was enrolled, made up of 43 with ophthalmopathy and 57 with stable hyperthyroidism. The independent validation cohort included about 19 hyperthyroidism patients plus 17 patients who later progressed from hyperthyroidism to ophthalmopathy. In five or six hyperthyroidism patients, T-cell repertoires of thyroid tissue and blood were compared. Once sampling was done, hyperthyroidism patients were given methimazole at a starting dose of 30 mg daily, while ophthalmopathy patients were given high-dose intravenous methylprednisolone. The 100 or so discovery patients were divided at random into training and test sets in a 7:3 ratio.

This clonotype was counted at least ten times. Its recognized antigen is unknown. No base qualities exist here, and no much larger clone lies one base off it. Patients with ophthalmopathy had moderately to severely active disease, with a Clinical Activity Score of 3 or more, a NOSPECS grade of 4 or more, and a disease duration of less than 3 months. Patients with other autoimmune diseases, uncontrolled infections, pregnancy or lactation were excluded from the study. Clinical symptoms, serum thyroxine, TRAb, thyroid ultrasound and orbital computed tomography were used for diagnosis. Ficoll-Paque density gradient centrifugation was used to isolate PBMCs from 9.5 to 10 ml of fresh peripheral blood. Total RNA was extracted with Trizol reagent and quality-checked on an Agilent 2100 Bioanalyzer. Results the study describes overall, beyond this receptor: The 13-signature model separated ophthalmopathy from stable hyperthyroidism with 87.88% sensitivity and almost 84% specificity in cross-validation, and 80%/75% in the test set. Sample size was not statistically predetermined, and group allocation was not concealed from the investigators. In validation, the model predicted ophthalmopathy progression with 70.59% sensitivity and about 77% specificity; about a dozen predicted patients were CT-confirmed with GO in a median of approximately six months. Among expanded thyroid clonotypes with frequency above 0.001, most also showed up in blood, which suggests that blood repertoires may reflect the thyroid immune response.

From a lookup of the germline V gene, CDR1 and CDR2 are MNHEY and SVGEGT. V gives up 6 bases and J gives up 4 bases, and the segment between their germline ends measures 15 bases. The CDR3 measures 14 amino acids from cysteine to phenylalanine. Only CDR3 DNA remains: 42 bases, in frame from the first base. For repertoire sequencing, the TCR beta CDR3 regions were amplified from RNA transcripts. The first round of RT-PCR was done with HTBI primers and the Qiagen OneStep RT-PCR kit, and was followed by a second round of multiplex PCR, then size selection and purification. Libraries were sequenced on an Illumina HiSeq2000 using paired-end 100 bp reads. For the original study's pipeline: SOAPnuke was used for read processing, and reads with adapters, uncalled bases, a mean Phred below 15, or no exact constant-primer or identifier match were discarded. High-quality paired reads were merged with COPE v1.2.5. Each unique nucleotide sequence was treated as a clonotype, and MiTCR v1.1 was used to align the clonotypes to the IMGT TRB V, D and J references. Analysis was restricted to V-J combinations with a frequency above 0.0001, which covered about 99% of repertoires. For each V-J combination, a TCR clonal expansion and chaos score was defined as F50 clonal expansion divided by the chaos observed in the TCRdist matrix. Welch's t-statistics and random forest were used to reduce the features to some 13 V-J combinations, which were then used as input to a naive Bayes classifier. The Morisita-Horn index was used to measure how similar the thyroid and blood repertoires were. Using fastp at Q25 and MiXCR, TCRdb reprocessed the public reads and kept productive beta chains. Each entry is one CDR3 protein sequence, shown with its most common DNA and genes. TCRdb assigned the V and J calls; the authors' analysis was not used. The sample table holds about 210,000 distinct CDR3 sequences, of which less than 30% were seen once. The ten largest account for approximately 8.6% of the sample.

Sequencing was done on a sample of peripheral blood. The sequence joins TRBV6-2 or TRBV6-3 to TRBJ1-2; the D gene identity is not certain. The source is a man aged 45 to 65 with Graves' ophthalmopathy. Donor details come from another sample of the same person, matched by shared clones. CDR3 protein: CASRAASGIYGYTF. The DNA sequence follows: TGTGCCAGCAGAGCAGCTTCCGGAATCTATGGCTACACCTTC.